The 25 T cell receptor beta chains below come from one sample, sequenced in a study of T cell repertoires in cytomegalovirus infection. What these receptors recognize is not known. MiXCR was run by TCRdb on the reads, yielding one entry per CDR3 protein. The table lists over 55,000 distinct CDR3 sequences, 20% to 25% of them singletons. Sample: CD8+ T cells from cultured PBMCs, taken from culture after CMV antigen stimulation. Source of these receptors: a human donor in good health (CMV status not recorded). Some clones in this sample may be carry-over from other donors' samples.

The chain recombines TRBV7-2 with TRBJ2-1; 8 bases map to TRBD1. With 5 bases clipped from V and 5 bases from J, the junction kept 5 bases outside the gene matches. CDR3 size: 14 residues. Per germline, CDR1 SGHTA and CDR2 FQGNSA. CDR3 sequence reads: CASSGGTGHNEQFF. In nucleotides, the CDR3 is TGTGCCAGCAGCGGTGGGACAGGCCACAATGAGCAGTTCTTC.

V usage is TRBV28 and J usage is TRBJ1-4; 8 bases are shared with TRBD1. CDR1 and CDR2 from the germline V gene are MDHEN and SYDVKM. The V segment lost 5 bases and the J segment 6 bases; nucleotides outside the gene matches: 8. The CDR3 loop spans 15 amino acids. CDR3 residues: CASSIHRGWDEKLFF. CDR3 nucleotides: TGTGCCAGCAGTATACACAGGGGGTGGGATGAAAAACTGTTTTTT.

The rearrangement joins TRBV6-5 to TRBJ2-2; 10 nucleotides match TRBD2. The germline CDR1 and CDR2 sequences are MNHEY and SVGAGI. The V and J ends lost 5 bases and 2 bases, in that order; junction bases with no gene match: 14. CDR3 size: 19 residues. The CDR3 protein is CASSPWGTSEIENTGELFF. CDR3 DNA: TGTGCCAGCAGTCCGTGGGGGACTAGCGAAATCGAAAACACCGGGGAGCTGTTTTTT.

The rearrangement uses TRBV7-7 and TRBJ2-1; 9 bases are shared with TRBD2. Per the germline V gene, CDR1 is SSHAT and CDR2 is FNYEAQ (reference sequence). The CDR3 consists of 13 residues. V shed 4 bases, J shed 7 bases, and the junction held 2 bases outside the gene matches. This CDR3 is CASSSGLANEQFF. The CDR3 bases are TGTGCCAGCAGCTCGGGACTAGCAAATGAGCAGTTCTTC.

The table lists this clonotype with a few counts. The genes are TRBV15 and TRBJ1-6; no clear D gene. With 3 bases removed from V and 7 bases from J, the gap between germline ends came to 16 bases. The CDR3 has 16 residues. The germline gives CDR1 LNHNV, CDR2 YYDKDF (reference sequence). CDR3 protein: CATSRTSGRRNSPLHF. Here the CDR3 DNA reads TGTGCCACCAGCAGGACCTCGGGCAGGAGAAATTCACCCCTCCACTTT.

This sequence joins TRBV7-8 and TRBJ1-2, with D perhaps TRBD1 (6 bases). The CDR3 consists of 14 residues. V was clipped by 2 bases and J by 8 bases, with 15 bases between them. Germline-derived CDR1 and CDR2 are SGHVS and FQNEAQ. The CDR3 reads CASSLRAGQQGYTF. The CDR3 coding sequence is TGTGCCAGCAGCTTAAGGGCGGGACAACAAGGCTACACCTTC.

V gene TRBV6-2 or TRBV6-3 combines with J gene TRBJ1-6; the D is unclear. CDR3 length equals 18 residues. Trimming removed 0 bases at V and 3 bases at J, with 15 bases between. CDR1 and CDR2 from the germline V gene are MNHEY and SVGEGT. The CDR3 DNA reads TGTGCCAGCAGTTACTCGTATGAGGAGGCGAACTATAATTCACCCCTCCACTTT. Protein sequence: CASSYSYEEANYNSPLHF.

The chain employs TRBV7-2 and TRBJ1-5; D is unresolved. The CDR3 runs 18 residues. Germline V gene data show CDR1 as SGHTA and CDR2 as FQGNSA. V lost 1 base to trimming and J lost 2 bases, with 18 bases between them. DNA of the CDR3: TGTGCCAGCAGCTTAGGAGGCGGAGCCCGGCGTGGCAATCAGCCCCAGCATTTT. Its translation: CASSLGGGARRGNQPQHF.

This chain links TRBV10-3 with TRBJ2-7, with 9 bases fitting TRBD1. The V segment lost 9 bases and the J segment 4 bases; nucleotides outside the gene matches: 13. The V gene's germline CDR1 is ENHRY and CDR2 SYGVKD. This CDR3 contains 15 residues. DNA of the CDR3: TGTGCCATTATGAAAGGAACAGGGGGCGAGTACGAGCAGTACTTC. Residues: CAIMKGTGGEYEQYF.

The rearrangement links TRBV14 to TRBJ2-5; 8 positions agree with TRBD2. Trimming at V came to 3 bases and at J to 2 bases, leaving 2 bases not matched to a gene. The CDR3 has 14 amino acids. Per the germline V gene, CDR1 is SGHDN and CDR2 is FVKESK. This CDR3 is CASSQTGGQETQYF. The DNA for the CDR3 is TGTGCCAGCAGCCAGACGGGGGGGCAAGAGACCCAGTACTTC. The entire variable domain, with the rest obtained from reference TRBV14 and TRBJ2-5, is as follows: EAGVTQFPSHSVIEKGQTVTLRCDPISGHDNLYWYRRVMGKEIKFLLHFVKESKQDESGMPNNRFLAERTGGTYSTLKVQPAELEDSGVYFCASSQTGGQETQYFGPGTRLLVL.

CDR3 nucleotides: TGTGCTAGTGGTTCCTCCCAGGGGTACAATCAGCCCCAGCATTTT. As protein: CASGSSQGYNQPQHF. The J gene is TRBJ1-5, the V gene TRBV12-5, with D perhaps TRBD1 (6 bases). Looked up from germline, CDR1 is LGHNT and CDR2 is FRNRAP. V was pared by 4 bases and J by 3 bases, with 13 bases between. The CDR3 is 15 amino acids.

The J gene is TRBJ1-2, the V gene TRBV12-3 or TRBV12-4; 8 bases agree with TRBD1. V trimming: 3 bases; J trimming: 6 bases; junction bases outside the gene matches: 6. CDR3 length: 14 amino acids. Here the CDR3 DNA reads TGTGCCAGCAGTTTCCCGGGACAGGCGGATGGCTACACCTTC. It encodes CASSFPGQADGYTF.

The rearrangement uses TRBV7-2 and TRBJ2-7; tentative D call: TRBD2 (7 bases). The length of the CDR3 is 12 residues. The germline V and J ends were trimmed by 11 bases and 0 bases, with 11 bases remaining between them. Germline V gene data show CDR1 as SGHTA and CDR2 as FQGNSA. CDR3 nucleotide sequence: TGTGCCTGCCGGGGGGCCTCCTACGAGCAGTACTTC. It codes for CACRGASYEQYF.

This chain connects TRBV7-2 to TRBJ1-5; D unclear. CDR1 is SGHTA and CDR2 is FQGNSA in the germline V gene. Trimming stripped 1 base from V and 0 bases from J, with 7 bases between. CDR3 length: 15 residues. CDR3: CASSLGPYSNQPQHF. The CDR3 DNA is TGTGCCAGCAGCTTAGGCCCGTATAGCAATCAGCCCCAGCATTTT. Based on the CDR3 plus reference TRBV7-2 and TRBJ1-5, the full variable domain is GAGVSQSPSNKVTEKGKDVELRCDPISGHTALYWYRQSLGQGLEFLIYFQGNSAPDKSGLPSDRFSAERTGGSVSTLTIQRTQQEDSAVYLCASSLGPYSNQPQHFGDGTRLSIL.

The table lists this clonotype with a few counts. CDR3 sequence (DNA): TGCAGTGTAGGCAAACAGGGGGTTAACTACAATGAGCAGTTCTTC. As protein: CSVGKQGVNYNEQFF. The chain recombines TRBV20-1 with TRBJ2-1; 8 bases fit TRBD1. The CDR3 spans 15 residues. Trimming cost V 7 bases and J 3 bases; bases outside gene matches: 11. Per germline, CDR1 DFQATT and CDR2 SNEGSKA (reference sequence).

The chain carries TRBV6-2 or TRBV6-3 and TRBJ2-5; TRBD1 agrees at 12 bases. Germline lookup yields CDR1 MNHEY and CDR2 SVGEGT. V lost 5 bases and J lost 4; bases outside the gene matches: 5. This CDR3 region has 15 residues. In nucleotides, the CDR3 is TGTGCCAGCAGTCCCGGGACAGGGGGCGTAGAGACCCAGTACTTC. It encodes CASSPGTGGVETQYF.

This clonotype was seen a handful of times. V gene TRBV7-2 combines with J gene TRBJ1-1, with D tentatively TRBD1 (6 bases). The germline CDR1 and CDR2 sequences are SGHTA and FQGNSA. The CDR3 has 16 amino acids. The V end was cut by 5 bases, the J end by 2 bases, with 18 bases between. CDR3: CASSLMQTGTNTEAFF. The CDR3 DNA reads as TGTGCCAGCAGCCTAATGCAGACAGGAACAAACACTGAAGCTTTCTTT. Full variable domain (outside the CDR3, taken from reference TRBV7-2 and TRBJ1-1): GAGVSQSPSNKVTEKGKDVELRCDPISGHTALYWYRQSLGQGLEFLIYFQGNSAPDKSGLPSDRFSAERTGGSVSTLTIQRTQQEDSAVYLCASSLMQTGTNTEAFFGQGTRLTVV.

The chain couples TRBV29-1 to TRBJ1-2, with D unclear. Trimming removed 3 bases from V and 4 bases from J, with 15 bases in between. CDR3 length: 14 residues. The germline CDR1 and CDR2 sequences are SQVTM and ANQGSEA. CDR3 in DNA: TGCAGCGTTGAGGATAGGACGGTCGCCTATGGCTACACCTTC. Translation: CSVEDRTVAYGYTF.

The J gene is TRBJ2-5, the V gene TRBV7-8; D may be TRBD1 (5 bases). V dropped 5 bases and J dropped 2 bases, with 12 bases sitting between them. The CDR3 is 14 amino acids. Germline assignment: CDR1 SGHVS and CDR2 FQNEAQ. The CDR3 region is CASSPGAVQETQYF. CDR3 nucleotide sequence: TGTGCCAGCAGCCCTGGGGCTGTTCAAGAGACCCAGTACTTC.

The chain employs TRBV29-1 and TRBJ2-7; the D is unclear. The germline V gene has CDR1 SQVTM and CDR2 ANQGSEA. This CDR3 region has 11 residues. Deletions cut 1 base from V and 9 bases from J, with 10 bases between. CDR3 in DNA: TGCAGCGTTGAAGGCAGAGGTAGGCAGTACTTC. It is translated as CSVEGRGRQYF.

The V gene is TRBV7-2, the J gene TRBJ2-3, with 7 nucleotides matching TRBD2. From germline, CDR1 is SGHTA and CDR2 FQGNSA. V was clipped by 5 bases and J by 4 bases; unmatched bases: 9. This CDR3 has 15 residues. This chain's CDR3 is CASSLVGSGSDTQYF. CDR3 nucleotides: TGTGCCAGCAGCCTCGTGGGTAGCGGGTCAGATACGCAGTATTTT.

The chain is built from TRBV27 and TRBJ2-7, with D maybe TRBD1 (6 bases). CDR3 size: 14 residues. V dropped 5 bases and J dropped 4 bases, with 15 bases sitting between them. Germline V lookup: CDR1 MNHEY, CDR2 SMNVEV (reference sequence). CDR3 residues: CASSEVRDKYEQYF. CDR3 bases: TGTGCCAGCAGTGAGGTAAGGGACAAATACGAGCAGTACTTC.

The genes are TRBV7-2 and TRBJ2-7; D remains ambiguous. V lost 2 bases to trimming and J lost 0 bases, with 8 bases between them. CDR3 length: 14 residues. Germline V gene sequence: CDR1 SGHTA, CDR2 FQGNSA. CDR3 coding DNA: TGTGCCAGCAGCTTAAACAAGTTCTCCTACGAGCAGTACTTC. It codes for CASSLNKFSYEQYF.

The V and J genes are TRBV12-3 or TRBV12-4 and TRBJ2-5; no firm D call. This CDR3 is 13 amino acids long. Trimming stripped 0 bases from V and 4 bases from J, with 6 bases between. The CDR3 sequence: CASSLATGETQYF. In DNA form, the CDR3 reads TGTGCCAGCAGTTTAGCTACGGGAGAGACCCAGTACTTC.

This clonotype occurred many times. This sequence joins TRBV27 and TRBJ1-4, with unresolved D. Trimming shortened V by 0 bases and J by 8 bases, and 13 bases separated the two germline ends. This CDR3 has 15 residues. From germline, CDR1 is MNHEY and CDR2 SMNVEV (reference sequence). In DNA form, the CDR3 reads TGTGCCAGCAGTTTATCCGCGGGGTCGAGGGAAAAACTGTTTTTT. Amino acid sequence: CASSLSAGSREKLFF.